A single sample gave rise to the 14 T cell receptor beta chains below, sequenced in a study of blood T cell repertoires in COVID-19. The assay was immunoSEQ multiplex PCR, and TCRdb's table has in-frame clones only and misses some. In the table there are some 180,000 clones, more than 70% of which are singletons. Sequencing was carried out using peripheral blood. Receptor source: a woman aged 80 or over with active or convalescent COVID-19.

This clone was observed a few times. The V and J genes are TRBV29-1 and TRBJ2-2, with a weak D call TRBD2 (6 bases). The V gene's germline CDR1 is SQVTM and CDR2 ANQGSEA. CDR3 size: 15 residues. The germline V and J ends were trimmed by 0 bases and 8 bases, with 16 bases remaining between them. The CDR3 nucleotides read TGCAGCGTTGAAGAGGGGTACGGGGGTATGGGGGAGCTGTTTTTT. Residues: CSVEEGYGGMGELFF.

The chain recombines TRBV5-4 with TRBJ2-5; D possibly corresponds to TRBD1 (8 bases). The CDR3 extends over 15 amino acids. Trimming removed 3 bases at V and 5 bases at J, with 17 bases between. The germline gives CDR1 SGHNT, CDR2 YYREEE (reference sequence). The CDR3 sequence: CASSSPTGGGETQYF. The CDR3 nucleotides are TGTGCCAGCAGCTCCCCCACAGGGGGAGGGGAGACCCAGTACTTC. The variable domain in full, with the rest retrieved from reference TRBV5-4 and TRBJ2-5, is ETGVTQSPTHLIKTRGQQVTLRCSSQSGHNTVSWYQQALGQGPQFIFQYYREEENGRGNFPPRFSGLQFPNYSSELNVNALELDDSALYLCASSSPTGGGETQYFGPGTRLLVL.

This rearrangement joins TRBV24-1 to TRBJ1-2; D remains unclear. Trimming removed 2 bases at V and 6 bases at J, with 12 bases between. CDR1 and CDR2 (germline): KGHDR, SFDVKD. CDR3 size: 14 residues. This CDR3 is CATSDWEEIDGYTF. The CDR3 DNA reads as TGTGCCACCAGTGATTGGGAGGAAATCGATGGCTACACCTTC.

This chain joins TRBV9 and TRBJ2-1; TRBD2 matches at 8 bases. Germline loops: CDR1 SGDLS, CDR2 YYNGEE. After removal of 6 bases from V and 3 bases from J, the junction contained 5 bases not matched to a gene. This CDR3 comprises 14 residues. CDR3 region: CASNMGLDYNEQFF. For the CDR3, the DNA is TGTGCCAGCAACATGGGACTAGACTACAATGAGCAGTTCTTC.

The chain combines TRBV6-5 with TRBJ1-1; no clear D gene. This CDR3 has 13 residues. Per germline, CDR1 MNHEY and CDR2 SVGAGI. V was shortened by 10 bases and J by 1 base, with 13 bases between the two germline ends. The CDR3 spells CATRIGRNTEAFF. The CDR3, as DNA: TGTGCCACCAGAATAGGGAGGAACACTGAAGCTTTCTTT.

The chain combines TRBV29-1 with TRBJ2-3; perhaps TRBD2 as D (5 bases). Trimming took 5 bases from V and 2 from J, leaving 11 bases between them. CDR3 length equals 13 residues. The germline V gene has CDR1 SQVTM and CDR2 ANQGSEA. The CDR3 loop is CSVLRESTDTQYF. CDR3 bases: TGCAGCGTTCTACGGGAATCCACAGATACGCAGTATTTT.

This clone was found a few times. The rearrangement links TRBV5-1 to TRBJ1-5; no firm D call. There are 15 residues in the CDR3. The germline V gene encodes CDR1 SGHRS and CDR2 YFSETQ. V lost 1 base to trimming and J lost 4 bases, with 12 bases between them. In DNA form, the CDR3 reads TGCGCCAGCAGCTTGTCAGGCGGGGATAATCAGCCCCAGCATTTT. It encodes CASSLSGGDNQPQHF.

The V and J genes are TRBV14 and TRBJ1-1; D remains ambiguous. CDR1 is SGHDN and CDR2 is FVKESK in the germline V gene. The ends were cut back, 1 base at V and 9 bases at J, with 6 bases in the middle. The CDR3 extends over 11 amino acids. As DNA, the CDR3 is TGTGCCAGCAGCCAAGGGAGGCAAGCTTTCTTT. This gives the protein CASSQGRQAFF.

The CDR3 reads CASSQERYYGYTF. CDR3 in DNA: TGCGCCAGCAGCCAAGAGCGGTACTATGGCTACACCTTC. The rearrangement uses TRBV4-3 and TRBJ1-2; D is ambiguous. Between the trimmed V and J ends, which lost 0 bases and 3 bases, there was a span of 5 bases. Germline lookup yields CDR1 LGHNA and CDR2 YSLEER. The CDR3 sequence is 13 residues long.

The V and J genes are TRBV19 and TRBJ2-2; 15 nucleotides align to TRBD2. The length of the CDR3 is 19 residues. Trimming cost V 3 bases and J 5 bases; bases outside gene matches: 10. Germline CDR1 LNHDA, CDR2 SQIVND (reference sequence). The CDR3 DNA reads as TGTGCCAGTAGTATTGGACTAGCGGGGGGGCGTTCTGCGACCGGGGAGCTGTTTTTT. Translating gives CASSIGLAGGRSATGELFF. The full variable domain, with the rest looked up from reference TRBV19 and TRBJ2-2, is DGGITQSPKYLFRKEGQNVTLSCEQNLNHDAMYWYRQDPGQGLRLIYYSQIVNDFQKGDIAEGYSVSREKKESFPLTVTSAQKNPTAFYLCASSIGLAGGRSATGELFFGEGSRLTVL.

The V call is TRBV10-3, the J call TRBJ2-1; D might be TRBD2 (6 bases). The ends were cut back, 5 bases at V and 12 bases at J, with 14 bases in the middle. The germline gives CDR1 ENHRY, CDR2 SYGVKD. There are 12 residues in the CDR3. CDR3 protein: CAISTTRDWQFF. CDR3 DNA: TGTGCCATCAGTACAACCCGGGACTGGCAGTTCTTC.

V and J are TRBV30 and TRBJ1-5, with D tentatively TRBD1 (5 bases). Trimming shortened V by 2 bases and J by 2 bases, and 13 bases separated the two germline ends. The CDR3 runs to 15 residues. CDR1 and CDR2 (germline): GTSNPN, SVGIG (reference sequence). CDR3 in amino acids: CAWSRGERGNQPQHF. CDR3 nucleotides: TGTGCCTGGAGTCGGGGGGAACGGGGCAATCAGCCCCAGCATTTT.

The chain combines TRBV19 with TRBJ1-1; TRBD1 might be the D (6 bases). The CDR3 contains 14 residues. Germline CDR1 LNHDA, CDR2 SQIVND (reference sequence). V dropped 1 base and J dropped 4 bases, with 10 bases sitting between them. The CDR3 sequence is CASSIGGRSTEAFF. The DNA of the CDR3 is TGTGCCAGTAGTATAGGGGGGCGAAGCACTGAAGCTTTCTTT.

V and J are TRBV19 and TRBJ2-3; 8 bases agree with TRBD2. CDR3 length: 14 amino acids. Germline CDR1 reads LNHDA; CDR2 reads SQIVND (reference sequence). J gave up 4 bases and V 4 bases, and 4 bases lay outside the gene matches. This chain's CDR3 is CASSRRGGADTQYF. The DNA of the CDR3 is TGTGCCAGTAGTAGACGGGGGGGCGCAGATACGCAGTATTTT.